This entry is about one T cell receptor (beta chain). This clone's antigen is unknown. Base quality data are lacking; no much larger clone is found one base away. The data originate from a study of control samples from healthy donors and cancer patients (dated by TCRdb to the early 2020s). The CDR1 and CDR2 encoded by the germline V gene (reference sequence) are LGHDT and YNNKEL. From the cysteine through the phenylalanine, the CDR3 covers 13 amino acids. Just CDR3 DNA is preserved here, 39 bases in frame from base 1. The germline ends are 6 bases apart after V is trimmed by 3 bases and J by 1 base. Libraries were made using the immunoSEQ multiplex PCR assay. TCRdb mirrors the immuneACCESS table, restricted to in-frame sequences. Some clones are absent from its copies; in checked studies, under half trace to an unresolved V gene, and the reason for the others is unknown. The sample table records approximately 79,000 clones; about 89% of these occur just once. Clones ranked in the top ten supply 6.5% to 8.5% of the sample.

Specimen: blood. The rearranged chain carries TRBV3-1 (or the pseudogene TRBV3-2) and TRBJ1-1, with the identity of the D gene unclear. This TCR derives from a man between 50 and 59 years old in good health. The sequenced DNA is TGTGCCAGCAGCCACGTCCCGAACACTGAAGCTTTCTTT. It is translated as CASSHVPNTEAFF.